The 27 T cell receptor beta chains below all came from one sample that was sequenced in a study of T cells after yellow fever vaccination. TCRdb re-called the 5' RACE reads through MiXCR, storing one row per CDR3 protein. This table has tens of thousands of distinct CDR3 sequences, under 9.5% appearing once. The material was CD8+ T cells sorted from PBMCs, obtained roughly 10 days after the first yellow fever vaccination. The origin of the receptors is a man between 18 and 35 years old who received the YFV17D yellow fever vaccine.

This clonotype was detected ten times or more. The chain employs TRBV28 and TRBJ2-1, with 8 nucleotides matching TRBD2. The trim removed 4 bases at V and 3 bases at J, leaving 8 bases unmatched. Germline V gives CDR1 MDHEN, CDR2 SYDVKM. This CDR3 is 16 amino acids long. The CDR3 loop reads CASSSLAGGFYNEQFF. CDR3 bases: TGTGCCAGCAGTTCACTGGCGGGGGGCTTCTACAATGAGCAGTTCTTC.

This clonotype was seen at least ten times. The chain links TRBV29-1 to TRBJ2-1, with D tentatively TRBD1 (6 bases). V lost 4 bases, J lost 7 bases, and 17 bases lay in between. This CDR3 has 14 residues. Germline assignment: CDR1 SQVTM and CDR2 ANQGSEA. Written as DNA, the CDR3 is TGCAGCGTTGCACCACAGGGAATGGTAAATGAGCAGTTCTTC. Translating it yields CSVAPQGMVNEQFF.

Many counts were recorded for this clonotype. CDR3 loop: CASSQGSMDNQPQHF. The CDR3 bases are TGTGCCAGCAGCCAAGGTTCTATGGATAATCAGCCCCAGCATTTT. The chain uses TRBV4-2 and TRBJ1-5, with D unclear. Germline CDR1 LGHNA, CDR2 YNFKEQ. This CDR3 has 15 residues. With 1 base removed from V and 4 bases from J, the gap between germline ends came to 11 bases.

This clonotype was seen a handful of times. The chain combines TRBV5-5 with TRBJ2-3; 9 bases line up with TRBD2. This CDR3 contains 16 residues. J was trimmed by 5 bases and V by 0 bases; bases with no gene match: 7. Germline-derived CDR1 and CDR2 are SGHKS and YYEKEE (reference sequence). Here the CDR3 DNA reads TGTGCCAGCAGCTTGGTTGGTAGCGGGGGCGAAGATACGCAGTATTTT. The encoded protein is CASSLVGSGGEDTQYF.

This clonotype was detected many times. The chain combines TRBV29-1 with TRBJ2-2, with 10 nucleotides matching TRBD1. The CDR3 sequence is 16 residues long. CDR1 is SQVTM and CDR2 is ANQGSEA in the germline V gene. Germline trimming cut 7 bases from V and 3 bases from J; bases unmatched to any gene: 11. CDR3 bases: TGCAGCGCTGATGGGACAGGGGACGGGGACACCGGGGAGCTGTTTTTT. Its protein product is CSADGTGDGDTGELFF.

This clonotype was counted a few times. The V and J genes are TRBV5-1 and TRBJ2-7, with D possibly being TRBD1 (5 bases). Germline lookup yields CDR1 SGHRS and CDR2 YFSETQ. Between the trimmed V and J ends, which lost 4 bases and 2 bases, there was a span of 19 bases. This CDR3 is built from 16 residues. As DNA, the CDR3 is TGCGCCAGCAGCCGAACCTACCCGACAGAAACCTACGAGCAGTACTTC. It codes for CASSRTYPTETYEQYF.

Only a few counts were recorded for this clonotype. V and J are TRBV4-1 and TRBJ2-3; D assignment may be TRBD1 or TRBD2 (5 bases each). Trimming shortened V by 1 base and J by 6 bases, and 11 bases separated the two germline ends. CDR3 length: 14 amino acids. The germline gives CDR1 MGHRA, CDR2 YSYEKL. CDR3 protein: CASSQVSGTDTQYF. The CDR3 coding sequence is TGCGCCAGCAGCCAAGTATCAGGGACGGATACGCAGTATTTT.

For the CDR3, the DNA is TGTGCCAGCAGCTTAGGCCAGGGAATGGAGACCCAGTACTTC. Translated, it gives CASSLGQGMETQYF. The J gene is TRBJ2-5, the V gene TRBV5-5; tentatively, D is TRBD1 (5 bases). CDR1 is SGHKS and CDR2 is YYEKEE in the germline V gene (reference sequence). V shed 2 bases and J shed 5 bases, with 13 bases lying between them. This CDR3 comprises 14 residues. Full variable domain (missing parts from reference TRBV5-5 and TRBJ2-5): DAGVTQSPTHLIKTRGQQVTLRCSPISGHKSVSWYQQVLGQGPQFIFQYYEKEERGRGNFPDRFSARQFPNYSSELNVNALLLGDSALYLCASSLGQGMETQYFGPGTRLLVL.

At least ten counts were recorded for this clonotype. The gene calls are TRBV7-9 and TRBJ2-1; D is uncertain. CDR1 and CDR2 (germline): SEHNR, FQNEAQ (reference sequence). This CDR3 spans 12 amino acids. V was pared by 5 bases and J by 7 bases, with 9 bases between. CDR3 sequence reads: CASSRPRNEQFF. The CDR3 DNA follows: TGTGCCAGCAGCCGCCCTAGGAATGAGCAGTTCTTC.

This clonotype was observed a few times. The V call is TRBV7-3, the J call TRBJ2-1, with 13 bases matching TRBD2. Per germline, CDR1 SGHTA and CDR2 FQGTGA. CDR3 length: 15 residues. The trim removed 0 bases at V and 7 bases at J, leaving 0 bases unmatched. CDR3 DNA: TGTGCCAGCAGCTTAACGGGACTAGCGGGGAATGAGCAGTTCTTC. This translates into CASSLTGLAGNEQFF.

The rearrangement links TRBV4-2 to TRBJ2-6, with 10 bases lining up with TRBD1. The V segment lost 4 bases and the J segment 4 bases; nucleotides outside the gene matches: 4. Germline-derived CDR1 and CDR2 are LGHNA and YNFKEQ. The CDR3 contains 16 residues. The CDR3 reads CASSPDRGQGANVLTF. CDR3 bases: TGTGCCAGCAGCCCCGACAGGGGGCAGGGGGCCAACGTCCTGACTTTC.

This clonotype was counted at least ten times. The chain joins TRBV6-1 to TRBJ2-3; D might be TRBD1 or TRBD2, each matching 5 bases. The CDR3 loop spans 15 amino acids. V gave up 5 bases and J gave up 4 bases, with 16 bases separating them. Germline V CDR1 and CDR2: MNHNS, SASEGT. The CDR3 DNA follows: TGTGCCAGCAGTCCCGGGGCCTCATCGGCAGATACGCAGTATTTT. Translated, it gives CASSPGASSADTQYF.

There are many counts of this clonotype. The chain combines TRBV29-1 with TRBJ1-1; D not resolved. There are 14 residues in the CDR3. Trimming pared 7 bases from V and 4 bases from J, leaving 19 bases between. The germline gives CDR1 SQVTM, CDR2 ANQGSEA. The DNA for the CDR3 is TGCAGCGCCGCAGGAGGAGAAAGGAGCACTGAAGCTTTCTTT. Translating gives CSAAGGERSTEAFF. The entire variable domain, with the rest obtained from reference TRBV29-1 and TRBJ1-1, is as follows: SAVISQKPSRDICQRGTSLTIQCQVDSQVTMMFWYRQQPGQSLTLIATANQGSEATYESGFVIDKFPISRPNLTFSTLTVSNMSPEDSSIYLCSAAGGERSTEAFFGQGTRLTVV.

This clonotype was counted ten times or more. V gene TRBV7-9 combines with J gene TRBJ2-5; 8 nucleotides line up with TRBD1. With V trimmed by 5 bases and J by 5 bases, 4 bases remained unmatched. CDR3 size: 13 residues. Germline V gene data show CDR1 as SEHNR and CDR2 as FQNEAQ (reference sequence). The CDR3 nucleotides read TGTGCCAGCAGCCTACGGACAGGGGAGACCCAGTACTTC. As protein: CASSLRTGETQYF.

This clonotype was counted many times. The J gene is TRBJ2-1, the V gene TRBV29-1; TRBD1 is a possible D gene (7 bases). The CDR3 sequence is 15 residues long. Germline lookup yields CDR1 SQVTM and CDR2 ANQGSEA. Trimming took off 1 base at V and 8 bases at J, with 18 bases between the two ends. The CDR3 nucleotides are TGCAGCGTTGAAGCCGGGAGAGGGGGCGGGGATGAGCAGTTCTTC. It yields the protein CSVEAGRGGGDEQFF.

J is TRBJ2-2 and V is TRBV4-1; D could derive from TRBD1 or TRBD2 (6 bases each). The CDR3 contains 18 residues. Trimming removed 2 bases at V and 5 bases at J, with 21 bases between. Germline V lookup: CDR1 MGHRA, CDR2 YSYEKL. The CDR3 DNA sequence: TGCGCCAGCAGCCAAAAGGGGGGACGGGGAACAGAGACCGGGGAGCTGTTTTTT. Its translation is CASSQKGGRGTETGELFF.

In its sample, this clonotype was seen a few times. Written as DNA, the CDR3 is TGCGCCAGCAGCCAAGAGCCTCGAGGGCTCAGTGAAAAACTGTTTTTT. It specifies CASSQEPRGLSEKLFF. This chain connects TRBV4-3 to TRBJ1-4; D is ambiguous. The length of the CDR3 is 16 residues. Trimming pared 0 bases from V and 7 bases from J, leaving 15 bases between. CDR1 and CDR2 from the germline V gene are LGHNA and YSLEER.

This chain links TRBV5-5 with TRBJ2-2; D is uncertain. CDR1 is SGHKS and CDR2 is YYEKEE in the germline V gene (reference sequence). The V end was cut by 4 bases, the J end by 6 bases, with 10 bases between. The CDR3 is made up of 13 amino acids. The CDR3 is CASSPAIPGELFF. CDR3 nucleotides: TGTGCCAGCAGCCCGGCGATCCCCGGGGAGCTGTTTTTT.

In its sample, this clonotype was seen many times. V and J are TRBV25-1 and TRBJ1-1; 8 bases are a match to TRBD1. Germline values: CDR1 MGHDK, CDR2 SYGVNS. J gave up 0 bases and V 5 bases, and 8 bases lay outside the gene matches. This CDR3 is 16 amino acids long. The CDR3 loop is CASSPRGQGMNTEAFF. In DNA, the CDR3 is TGTGCCAGCAGTCCCCGAGGACAGGGAATGAACACTGAAGCTTTCTTT.

This clonotype was recorded at least ten times. The genes are TRBV4-3 and TRBJ2-7; no reliable D call. The length of the CDR3 is 13 residues. The V gene lost 0 bases and the J gene lost 3 bases, with 6 bases spanning the gap. Germline CDR1 reads LGHNA; CDR2 reads YSLEER. CDR3 nucleotides: TGCGCCAGCAGCCAAGAAGTCGGCTACGAGCAGTACTTC. It specifies CASSQEVGYEQYF.

This clonotype came up many times. The chain links TRBV4-3 to TRBJ2-1, with 11 bases that match TRBD2. Germline values: CDR1 LGHNA, CDR2 YSLEER. V dropped 0 bases and J dropped 5; count of bases not matched to a gene: 3. The CDR3 spans 16 residues. The CDR3 DNA sequence: TGCGCCAGCAGCCAAGAGTTACTAGCGGGGGACAATGAGCAGTTCTTC. Translation gives CASSQELLAGDNEQFF.

This clonotype was detected ten times or more. The chain carries TRBV12-3 or TRBV12-4 and TRBJ1-2; D is uncertain. The CDR3 sequence is 13 residues long. Trimming removed 6 bases from V and 3 bases from J, with 11 bases in between. CDR3 region: CASSIPGHYGYTF. For the CDR3, the DNA is TGTGCCAGCAGCATCCCTGGACACTATGGCTACACCTTC.

Note on this clonotype: At one end the junction does not follow the germline gene, possibly because of a read error. J is TRBJ1-3 and V is TRBV7-8; no clear D. There are 17 residues in the CDR3. Germline CDR1 is SGHVS and CDR2 is FQNEAQ. The DNA for the CDR3 is TGTACCAGCAGCTTAGCGGAGAAGGATCCGGGCCGAAACACCATATATTTT. It is translated as CTSSLAEKDPGRNTIYF. The variable domain in full, completed from reference TRBV7-8 and TRBJ1-3, reads GAGVSQSPRYKVAKRGQDVALRCDPISGHVSLFWYQQALGQGPEFLTYFQNEAQLDKSGLPSDRFFAERPEGSVSTLKIQRTQQEDSAVYLCTSSLAEKDPGRNTIYFGEGSWLTVV.

The table lists this clonotype with a few counts. The genes are TRBV7-9 and TRBJ2-7, with D uncertain. V lost 2 bases and J 0 bases, leaving 17 bases between the germline ends. This CDR3 is 17 amino acids long. Germline assignment: CDR1 SEHNR and CDR2 FQNEAQ (reference sequence). In DNA form, the CDR3 reads TGTGCCAGCAGCTTATACTTCATGGCAGGTGACTCCTACGAGCAGTACGTC. This translates into CASSLYFMAGDSYEQYV.

V usage is TRBV7-9 and J usage is TRBJ1-1; D is undetermined. The CDR3 loop spans 15 amino acids. The germline gives CDR1 SEHNR, CDR2 FQNEAQ (reference sequence). Trimming took 4 bases from V and 5 from J, leaving 17 bases between them. As DNA, the CDR3 is TGTGCCAGCAGCTGGAATCTGGGCGGGAGGACTGAAGCTTTCTTT. It translates to CASSWNLGGRTEAFF.

This clonotype was observed a few times. The chain couples TRBV4-1 to TRBJ2-7, with D perhaps matching TRBD2 (6 bases). This CDR3 has 15 amino acids. Looked up from germline, CDR1 is MGHRA and CDR2 is YSYEKL. Trimming pared 1 base from V and 1 base from J, leaving 11 bases between. The DNA for the CDR3 is TGCGCCAGCAGCCAAGCCCCCGGGGGTTCCTACGAGCAGTACTTC. This sequence encodes CASSQAPGGSYEQYF.

This clonotype has at least ten counts. The rearrangement links TRBV12-3 or TRBV12-4 to TRBJ2-2, with 7 positions matching TRBD1. V dropped 10 bases and J dropped 5; count of bases not matched to a gene: 13. The CDR3 covers 15 residues. CDR3 sequence: CATTREQGYTGELFF. DNA of the CDR3: TGTGCCACCACGAGGGAACAGGGGTATACCGGGGAGCTGTTTTTT.